These 2 T cell receptor beta chains share one sample of origin, sequenced in a study of regulatory T cells. Study-wide points: Regulatory T cells from CD3G-deficient patients were less diverse than autologous conventional CD4+ cells and control regulatory cells.

No antigens are known for them. The PCR used 52 TRBV and 13 TRBJ primers. TCRdb's table, derived via immunoSEQ multiplex PCR, lists solely in-frame clones and lacks some. The repertoire holds about 3,900 clones, with about 90% as singletons. Sequencing was performed on CD4+ Tregs sorted from blood. The receptor source for this set is a child aged 2 to 10 with CD3G deficiency.

The chain couples TRBV28 to TRBJ1-2; D possibly corresponds to TRBD1 (5 bases). The CDR3 length is 13 residues. V lost 5 bases and J lost 4, with 11 bases in between. Germline CDR1 is MDHEN and CDR2 is SYDVKM. CDR3 DNA: TGTGCCAGCAGTCCCTCAGGGTCCTATGGCTACACCTTC. Residues: CASSPSGSYGYTF.

The rearrangement joins TRBV28 to TRBJ2-3; no clear D gene. Germline V CDR1 and CDR2: MDHEN, SYDVKM. This CDR3 is built from 14 residues. V dropped 5 bases and J dropped 2 bases, with 11 bases sitting between them. The CDR3 loop is CASSALQYTDTQYF. CDR3 DNA sequence: TGTGCCAGCAGTGCCCTACAGTACACAGATACGCAGTATTTT.